This record concerns one TCR beta chain sequence. This sample is part of a study of blood T cell repertoires in COVID-19. Overall study context: There were acute and convalescent COVID-19 samples, and they came from the United States, Italy and Spain.

The CDR3 spans 13 residues. Germline V gene data show CDR1 as MDHEN and CDR2 as SYDVKM. The ends were cut back, 2 bases at V and 10 bases at J, with 14 bases in the middle. Repertoires were generated with immunoSEQ multiplex PCR, while TCRdb's copy carries only in-frame clones and drops some. The data contain 350,000 to 450,000 clones, 85% of them singletons. The source of this sequence is a woman aged 18-29 years with acute or convalescent COVID-19. The sample taken for sequencing was peripheral blood. The chain is built from TRBV28 and TRBJ1-1; no clear D gene. The CDR3 DNA follows: TGTGCCAGCAGTTTAGTGATCCTCGTGGCAGCTTTCTTT. It encodes CASSLVILVAAFF.